This T cell receptor (beta chain) was recovered during a study of cytomegalovirus exposure and HLA in healthy donors. On the study more broadly: Assignment to the Caucasian-associated ancestry cluster applied to more than 75% of the approximately 420 genotyped donors.

Researchers ran the PCR with 60 Vbeta and 13 Jbeta primers. Using immunoSEQ multiplex PCR, the repertoire was profiled, and TCRdb retains in-frame clones only, with some absent. The data hold some 140,000 clones, with about four fifths observed a single time. The sequence came from a man aged 30 to 39 in good health. The specimen was PBMCs.

The CDR3 here is CASSLGLGPSYEQYF. The CDR3 bases are TGTGCCAGCAGCTTAGGACTAGGCCCCTCCTACGAGCAGTACTTC. The chain recombines TRBV7-3 with TRBJ2-7; 7 nucleotides align to TRBD2. Per germline, CDR1 SGHTA and CDR2 FQGTGA. The CDR3 is 15 residues long. V trimming: 2 bases; J trimming: 0 bases; junction bases outside the gene matches: 4.